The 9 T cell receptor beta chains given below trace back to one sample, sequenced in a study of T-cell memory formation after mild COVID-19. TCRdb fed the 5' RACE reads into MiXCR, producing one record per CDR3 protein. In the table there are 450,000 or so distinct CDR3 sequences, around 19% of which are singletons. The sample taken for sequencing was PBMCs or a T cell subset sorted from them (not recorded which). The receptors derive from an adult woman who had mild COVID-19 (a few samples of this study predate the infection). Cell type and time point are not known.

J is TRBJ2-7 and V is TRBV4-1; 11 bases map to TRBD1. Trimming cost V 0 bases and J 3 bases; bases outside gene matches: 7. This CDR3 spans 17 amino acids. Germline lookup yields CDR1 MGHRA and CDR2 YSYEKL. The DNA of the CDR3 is TGCGCCAGCAGCCAAGATAGCCCGGGACAGGGGGGCTACGAGCAGTACTTC. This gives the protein CASSQDSPGQGGYEQYF.

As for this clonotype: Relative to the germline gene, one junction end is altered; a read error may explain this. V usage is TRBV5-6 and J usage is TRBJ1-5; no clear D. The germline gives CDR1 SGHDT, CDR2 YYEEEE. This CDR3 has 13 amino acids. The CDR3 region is CDSSFAGGQPQHF. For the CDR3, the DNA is TGTGACAGCTCCTTCGCTGGTGGTCAGCCCCAGCATTTT.

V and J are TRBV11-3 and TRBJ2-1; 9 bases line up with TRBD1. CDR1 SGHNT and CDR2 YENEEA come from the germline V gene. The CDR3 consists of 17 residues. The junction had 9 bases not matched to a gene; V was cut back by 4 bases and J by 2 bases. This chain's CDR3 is CASSSHYRDRAYNEQFF. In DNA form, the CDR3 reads TGTGCCAGCAGCTCCCACTACCGGGACAGGGCCTACAATGAGCAGTTCTTC.

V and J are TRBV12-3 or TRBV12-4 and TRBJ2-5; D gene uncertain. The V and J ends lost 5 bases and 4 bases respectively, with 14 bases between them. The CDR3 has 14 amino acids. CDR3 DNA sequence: TGTGCCAGCAGTCCCGTGTGGGCAGGAGAGACCCAGTACTTC. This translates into CASSPVWAGETQYF.

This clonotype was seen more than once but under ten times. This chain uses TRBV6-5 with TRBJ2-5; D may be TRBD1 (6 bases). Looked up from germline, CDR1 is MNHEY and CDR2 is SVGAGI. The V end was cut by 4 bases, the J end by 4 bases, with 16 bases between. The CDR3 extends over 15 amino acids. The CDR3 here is CASSSTIRTAETQYF. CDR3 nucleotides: TGTGCCAGCAGTTCCACGATCAGGACAGCAGAGACCCAGTACTTC.

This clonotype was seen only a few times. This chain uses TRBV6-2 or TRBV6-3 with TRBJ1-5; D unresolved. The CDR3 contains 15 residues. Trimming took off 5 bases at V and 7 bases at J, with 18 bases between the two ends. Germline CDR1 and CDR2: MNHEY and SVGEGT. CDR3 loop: CASSDVHSNGQPQHF. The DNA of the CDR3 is TGTGCCAGCAGTGACGTACACTCGAATGGACAGCCCCAGCATTTT.

CDR3 in amino acids: CASSSGLPGNEQFF. As DNA, the CDR3 is TGTGCCAGCAGCTCCGGACTCCCGGGCAATGAGCAGTTCTTC. The V gene is TRBV11-3, the J gene TRBJ2-1, with D perhaps matching TRBD2 (5 bases). V was clipped by 4 bases and J by 6 bases, with 13 bases between them. The CDR3 is 14 residues long. Germline-derived CDR1 and CDR2 are SGHNT and YENEEA. Together with reference TRBV11-3 and TRBJ2-1, the CDR3 gives the full variable domain: EAGVVQSPRYKIIEKKQPVAFWCNPISGHNTLYWYLQNLGQGPELLIRYENEEAVDDSQLPKDRFSAERLKGVDSTLKIQPAELGDSAVYLCASSSGLPGNEQFFGPGTRLTVL.

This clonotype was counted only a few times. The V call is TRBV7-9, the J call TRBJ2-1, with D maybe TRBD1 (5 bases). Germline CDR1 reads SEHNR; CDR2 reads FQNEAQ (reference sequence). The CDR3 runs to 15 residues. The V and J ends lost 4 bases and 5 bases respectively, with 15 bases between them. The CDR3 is CASSSYSGIHNEQFF. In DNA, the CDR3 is TGTGCCAGCAGCTCCTACTCAGGGATCCACAATGAGCAGTTCTTC. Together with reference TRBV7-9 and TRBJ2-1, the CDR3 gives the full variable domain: DTGVSQNPRHKITKRGQNVTFRCDPISEHNRLYWYRQTLGQGPEFLTYFQNEAQLEKSRLLSDRFSAERPKGSFSTLEIQRTEQGDSAMYLCASSSYSGIHNEQFFGPGTRLTVL.

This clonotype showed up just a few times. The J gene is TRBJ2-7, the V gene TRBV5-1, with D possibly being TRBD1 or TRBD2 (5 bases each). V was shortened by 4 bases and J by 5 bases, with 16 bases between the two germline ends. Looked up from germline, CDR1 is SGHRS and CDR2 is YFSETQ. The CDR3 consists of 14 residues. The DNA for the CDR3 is TGCGCCAGCAGCCCCGGGACGGGCGGAAACGAGCAGTACTTC. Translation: CASSPGTGGNEQYF.